Sequencing of this TCR beta chain was carried out in a study of T cells in Graves' hyperthyroidism and ophthalmopathy. As for this clonotype: Antigen unknown. A much larger clonotype is one base distant, so this may be a read error.

Study-wide findings and caveats: Ophthalmopathy could be told apart from stable hyperthyroidism with a 13 V-J model. Ophthalmopathy was identified by the model a median about 6.8 months ahead of onset. Most clonotypes that expanded in the thyroid above 0.001 also showed up in blood.

TCR beta CDR3 regions were amplified from RNA. TCR CDR3 underwent first-round RT-PCR with the HTBI primer set. TCRdb re-called the multiplex PCR reads through MiXCR, storing one row per CDR3 protein. The sample consists of 550,000 to 800,000 distinct CDR3 sequences, around 17% of them appearing once. Germline trimming cut 4 bases from V and 0 bases from J; bases unmatched to any gene: 8. Germline V lookup: CDR1 SGHNT, CDR2 YENEEA. This CDR3 has 16 residues. V is TRBV11-3 and J is TRBJ2-7; 8 positions agree with TRBD2. Material: blood. The source of this sequence is a man between 18 and 35 years old with Graves' hyperthyroidism. The CDR3 loop reads CASSSAASGYSYEQYF. For the CDR3, the DNA is TGTGCCAGCAGCTCCGCCGCTAGCGGGTACTCCTACGAGCAGTACTTC.